These T cell receptor beta chains were read from a single sample in a study of CD8 T cells in ankylosing spondylitis. TCRdb reanalysed the 5' RACE reads using MiXCR and keeps one entry per CDR3 protein. Of 500,000 or so distinct CDR3 sequences detected, approximately 5% appear once; the ten largest clones hold roughly 3.2%. Sample: blood, either unsorted or a sorted T cell fraction (not recorded which). Receptors were obtained from a male donor with ankylosing spondylitis. CDR3s include the opening cysteine and the closing phenylalanine or tryptophan. D genes are given only for firm matches. Expanded clones are given a class, and other clones once, few, many or no size at all.

TGCGCCAGCAGCCCGCGTGCAGGAAACTATGGCTACACCTTC,CASSPRAGNYGYTF,NA,TRBJ1-2,many,TRBV5-1
TGTGCCAGCAGTTTGGGCCCGGGACGGAGCAATCAGCCCCAGCATTTT,CASSLGPGRSNQPQHF,NA,TRBJ1-5,many,TRBV12-3/TRBV12-4
TGTGCCAGCAGTACAGGGGGTCAGCCCCAGCATTTT,CASSTGGQPQHF,TRBD1,TRBJ1-5,many,TRBV6-2/TRBV6-3
TGCAGTGCCACAGGACAGGGGGTCTCTGGGGCCAACGTCCTGACTTTC,CSATGQGVSGANVLTF,TRBD1,TRBJ2-6,many,TRBV20-1
TGTGCTAGTGGTTTGTTCGGGGCGGCCCAGTACTTC,CASGLFGAAQYF,NA,TRBJ2-5,many,TRBV12-5
TGTGCCTGGAGTGTGGCGGGAGGCCCTCACTTC,CAWSVAGGPHF,TRBD2,TRBJ2-5,many,TRBV30
TGTGCCAGCAGCTTAGGGATCCGGGACAAGACTTACGAGCAGTACTTC,CASSLGIRDKTYEQYF,NA,TRBJ2-7,many,TRBV7-2
TGTGCCAGCAGCCCGATGGTAAGCGGTTCGGAGCAGTACTTC,CASSPMVSGSEQYF,NA,TRBJ2-7,many,TRBV27
TGTGCCAGCAGCGTAAATGCAGGTTTGGTGCCCCAGCATTTT,CASSVNAGLVPQHF,NA,TRBJ1-5,many,TRBV9
TGTGCCAGCAGCGGAGCTGGCTACACCTTC,CASSGAGYTF,NA,TRBJ1-2,many,TRBV12-3/TRBV12-4
TGTGCCAGCAGCTGGGGAGGGGAAGAAAAACTGTTTTTT,CASSWGGEEKLFF,NA,TRBJ1-4,many,TRBV12-3/TRBV12-4
TGCAGTGCTGTTAGCGGGGGGGAGACCCAGTACTTC,CSAVSGGETQYF,TRBD2,TRBJ2-5,many,TRBV20-1
TGTGCCAGCAGGTCCCTGGGGAACTACGAGCAGTACTTC,CASRSLGNYEQYF,NA,TRBJ2-7,NA,TRBV6-1
TGCGCCAGCAGCCCTAACAGGAACGAGCAGTACTTC,CASSPNRNEQYF,NA,TRBJ2-7,many,TRBV5-1
TGCAGTGCTAGAGATCCCTCTCCTAGCGGGAGGTCCTACAATGAGCAGTTCTTC,CSARDPSPSGRSYNEQFF,TRBD2,TRBJ2-1,many,TRBV20-1
TGTGCCAGCAGTTTATTTACCATAGGGACTAGCGGGGCTGTGGAGCAGTACTTC,CASSLFTIGTSGAVEQYF,TRBD2,TRBJ2-7,many,TRBV27
TGTGCCAGCAGCCCCCGCTTGGGAGGCTACACCTTC,CASSPRLGGYTF,NA,TRBJ1-2,many,TRBV7-2
TGTGCCACCAGCAGACCCACTGGGGCCAACGTCCTGACTTTC,CATSRPTGANVLTF,NA,TRBJ2-6,many,TRBV15
TGTGCCATCAGGGCTGCAGGGCGGAAAGCCTACAATGAGCAGTTCTTC,CAIRAAGRKAYNEQFF,NA,TRBJ2-1,many,TRBV10-3
TGTGCCAGCAGTTACTCCCTCGTGGTAGCCACCGGGGAGCTGTTTTTT,CASSYSLVVATGELFF,NA,TRBJ2-2,NA,TRBV6-5
TGCGCCAGCAGCCAAGATAGATATGGCTCCCCCCAGCATTTT,CASSQDRYGSPQHF,NA,TRBJ1-5,NA,TRBV4-3
TGTGCCAGCAGCTTAAGAGGGGATCAGCCCCAGCATTTT,CASSLRGDQPQHF,NA,TRBJ1-5,many,TRBV7-2
TGTGCCAGCAGTTTGAGGGGAGATCTAGCCAAAAACATTCAGTACTTC,CASSLRGDLAKNIQYF,NA,TRBJ2-4,NA,TRBV12-3/TRBV12-4
TGCGCCAGCAGCCTACTAAATAAAAACAATGAGCAGTTCTTC,CASSLLNKNNEQFF,NA,TRBJ2-1,many,TRBV4-1
TGTGCCAGCAGTTTATGGGAAAAAGGAGAGACCCAGTACTTC,CASSLWEKGETQYF,NA,TRBJ2-5,many,TRBV12-3/TRBV12-4
TGTGCCAGCAGTTTCAGGGGCAACTATGAAAAACTGTTTTTT,CASSFRGNYEKLFF,NA,TRBJ1-4,few,TRBV28
TGTGCCAGCAGCTCCACCTTGACAGGCGGCGGCTACACCTTC,CASSSTLTGGGYTF,NA,TRBJ1-2,NA,TRBV7-2
TGCGCCAGCAGCTTGGACCCGGGAGGCGTGAACTATGGCTACACCTTC,CASSLDPGGVNYGYTF,NA,TRBJ1-2,many,TRBV5-1
TGTGCCAGCAGTTACTCGCCCGGGGGGGCCCCAGATACGCAGTATTTT,CASSYSPGGAPDTQYF,TRBD2,TRBJ2-3,many,TRBV6-5
TGCAGTGTTCGAGACGGGGGTAGGTCCTACGAGCAGTACTTC,CSVRDGGRSYEQYF,NA,TRBJ2-7,many,TRBV20-1
TGTGCCAGCAATCGGCCTCCGACAGCCTTTGCGTATGGCTACACCTTC,CASNRPPTAFAYGYTF,NA,TRBJ1-2,few,TRBV6-2/TRBV6-3
TGTGCCAGCAGCTTGGGGACAGGAAGGGGGTTTGGCGAAAAACTGTTTTTT,CASSLGTGRGFGEKLFF,TRBD1,TRBJ1-4,many,TRBV5-6
TGTGCCAGCAGCTTCCTTGGGACAGCCACCGGGGAGCTGTTTTTT,CASSFLGTATGELFF,TRBD1,TRBJ2-2,NA,TRBV11-2
TGCGCCAGCAGCCCCGGGGGACTAGCTGTGGAGACCCAGTACTTC,CASSPGGLAVETQYF,TRBD2,TRBJ2-5,NA,TRBV5-1
TGCGCCAGCAGCTTGGAGGTGGGGCCTTACAATGAGCAGTTCTTC,CASSLEVGPYNEQFF,NA,TRBJ2-1,many,TRBV5-1
TGTGCCAGCAGCTTACAGACAGTCGGCACCGGGGAGCTGTTTTTT,CASSLQTVGTGELFF,NA,TRBJ2-2,few,TRBV7-9
TGTGCCAGCGCTCCCGTTACAGGGGGTTGGGCTTTCTTT,CASAPVTGGWAFF,TRBD1,TRBJ1-1,many,TRBV11-2
TGTGCCATCAGTGACCCTGTCAGACAGGCAGAGACCCAGTACTTC,CAISDPVRQAETQYF,NA,TRBJ2-5,many,TRBV10-3
TGCGCCAGCAGCCCCGGACAGTTGAATTCACCCCTCCACTTT,CASSPGQLNSPLHF,NA,TRBJ1-6,many,TRBV4-3
TGTGCCAGCAGTTTAAGGGGCGCATTCTCTGAAGCTTTCTTT,CASSLRGAFSEAFF,NA,TRBJ1-1,many,TRBV27
TGTGCCAGCAGCGGGCGACTGGACAGGGCTTCGGACAATGAGCAGTTCTTC,CASSGRLDRASDNEQFF,TRBD1,TRBJ2-1,many,TRBV7-9
TGCAGCGTTGCCCGGGAGGGTATCACAGATACGCAGTATTTT,CSVAREGITDTQYF,TRBD2,TRBJ2-3,many,TRBV29-1
TGTGCCAGCAGTTTGACCAACTCAGCAGATACGCAGTATTTT,CASSLTNSADTQYF,NA,TRBJ2-3,many,TRBV27
TGTGCCAGCAGTTACCCTAATTTCCGGGACAGTGGTTTGGAGACCCAGTACTTC,CASSYPNFRDSGLETQYF,TRBD1,TRBJ2-5,many,TRBV6-2/TRBV6-3
TGTGCCAGCAGTTTTTTGACCCAAGAGACCCAGTACTTC,CASSFLTQETQYF,NA,TRBJ2-5,many,TRBV12-3/TRBV12-4
TGTGCCAGCACAGGGACGGGTAACACCGGGGAGCTGTTTTTT,CASTGTGNTGELFF,NA,TRBJ2-2,many,TRBV5-6
TGTGCCAGCAGCTTAGCACGCCGGGACCGTGAAGCTTTCTTT,CASSLARRDREAFF,NA,TRBJ1-1,many,TRBV7-2
TGCGCCAGCAGCCCCGACAGGGGGCTACGATCCAATGAGCAGTTCTTC,CASSPDRGLRSNEQFF,TRBD1,TRBJ2-1,many,TRBV5-1
TGCAGTGCCGTGGGGAACTATGGCTACACCTTC,CSAVGNYGYTF,NA,TRBJ1-2,many,TRBV20-1
TGTGCCAGCAGTCAAGGGTATAGTGGCTACACCTTC,CASSQGYSGYTF,NA,TRBJ1-2,many,TRBV7-9
TGTGCCAGCAGTCCCACCGGGACAGGGAGCTACAATGAGCAGTTCTTC,CASSPTGTGSYNEQFF,TRBD1,TRBJ2-1,many,TRBV28
TGTGCCAGCAGCGTACAAGTGCGTCTTTCAGATACGCAGTATTTT,CASSVQVRLSDTQYF,NA,TRBJ2-3,many,TRBV9
TGCAGTGCTTCGGTGGGGGACGGCACAGATACGCAGTATTTT,CSASVGDGTDTQYF,NA,TRBJ2-3,few,TRBV20-1
TGCAGCGTTGAAGGGGGGGGAGGATCCTACAATGAGCAGTTCTTC,CSVEGGGGSYNEQFF,TRBD2,TRBJ2-1,many,TRBV29-1
TGTGCCACCAGTGCTTCCGGGACAGGGTTAACTGAAGCTTTCTTT,CATSASGTGLTEAFF,TRBD1,TRBJ1-1,many,TRBV24-1
TGTGCCAGCAGCTCAATAGCGGGGACGAACACCGGGGAGCTGTTTTTT,CASSSIAGTNTGELFF,TRBD2,TRBJ2-2,NA,TRBV11-2
TGTGCCAGCGCGAGAGGGTTCTCCTACGAGCAGTACTTC,CASARGFSYEQYF,NA,TRBJ2-7,many,TRBV11-3